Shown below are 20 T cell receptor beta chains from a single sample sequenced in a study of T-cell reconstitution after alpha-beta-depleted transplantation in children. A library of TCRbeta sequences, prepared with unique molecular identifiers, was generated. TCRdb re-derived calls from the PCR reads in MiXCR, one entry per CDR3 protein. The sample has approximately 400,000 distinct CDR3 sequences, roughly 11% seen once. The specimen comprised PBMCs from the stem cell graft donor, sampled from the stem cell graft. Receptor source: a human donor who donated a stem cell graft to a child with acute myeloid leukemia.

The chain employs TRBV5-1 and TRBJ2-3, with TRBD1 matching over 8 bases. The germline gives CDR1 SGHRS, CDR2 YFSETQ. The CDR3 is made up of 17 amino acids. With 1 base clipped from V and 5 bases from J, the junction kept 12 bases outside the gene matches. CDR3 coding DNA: TGCGCCAGCAGCTTGACCCCTATGTACAGGGGGAAAGATACGCAGTATTTT. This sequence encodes CASSLTPMYRGKDTQYF.

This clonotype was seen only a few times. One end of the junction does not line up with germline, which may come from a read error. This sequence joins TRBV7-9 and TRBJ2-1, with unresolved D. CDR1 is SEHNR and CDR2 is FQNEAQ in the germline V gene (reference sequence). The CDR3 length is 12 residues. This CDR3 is CAGSLDAGEQFF. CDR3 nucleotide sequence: TGTGCCGGCAGCTTAGACGCTGGTGAGCAGTTCTTC. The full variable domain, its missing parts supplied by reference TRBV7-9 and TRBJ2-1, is DTGVSQNPRHKITKRGQNVTFRCDPISEHNRLYWYRQTLGQGPEFLTYFQNEAQLEKSRLLSDRFSAERPKGSFSTLEIQRTEQGDSAMYLCAGSLDAGEQFFGPGTRLTVL.

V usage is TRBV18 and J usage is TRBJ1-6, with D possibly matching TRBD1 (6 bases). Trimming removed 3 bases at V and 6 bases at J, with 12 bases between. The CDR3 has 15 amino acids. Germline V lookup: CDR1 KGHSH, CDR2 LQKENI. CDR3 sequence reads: CASSPLDSGNSPLHF. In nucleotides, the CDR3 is TGTGCCAGCTCACCCTTGGACAGCGGTAATTCACCCCTCCACTTT.

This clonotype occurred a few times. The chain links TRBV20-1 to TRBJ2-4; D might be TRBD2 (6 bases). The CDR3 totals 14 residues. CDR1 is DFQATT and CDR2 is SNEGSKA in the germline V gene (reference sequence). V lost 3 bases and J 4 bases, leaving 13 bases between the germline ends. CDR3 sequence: CSAREGAVKNIQYF. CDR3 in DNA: TGCAGTGCTAGGGAGGGAGCGGTAAAAAACATTCAGTACTTC.

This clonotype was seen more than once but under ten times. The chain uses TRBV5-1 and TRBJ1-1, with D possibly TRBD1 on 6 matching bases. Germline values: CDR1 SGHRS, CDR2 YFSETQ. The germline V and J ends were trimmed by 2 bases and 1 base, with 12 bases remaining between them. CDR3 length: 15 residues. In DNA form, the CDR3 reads TGCGCCAGCAGCTTACAGGGTTTTGCGAACACTGAAGCTTTCTTT. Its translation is CASSLQGFANTEAFF.

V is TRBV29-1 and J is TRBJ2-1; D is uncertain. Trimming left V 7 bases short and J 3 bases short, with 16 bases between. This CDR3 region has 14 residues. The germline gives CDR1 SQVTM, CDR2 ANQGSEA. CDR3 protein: CSAKEGSNYNEQFF. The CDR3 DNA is TGCAGCGCTAAGGAAGGGTCGAACTACAATGAGCAGTTCTTC.

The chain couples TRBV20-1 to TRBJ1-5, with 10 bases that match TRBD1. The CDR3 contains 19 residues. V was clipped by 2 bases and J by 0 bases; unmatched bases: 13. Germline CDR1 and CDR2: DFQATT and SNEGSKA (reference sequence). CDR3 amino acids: CSARPPPGQGPASNQPQHF. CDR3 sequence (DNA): TGCAGTGCTAGACCTCCCCCGGGACAGGGGCCAGCTAGCAATCAGCCCCAGCATTTT.

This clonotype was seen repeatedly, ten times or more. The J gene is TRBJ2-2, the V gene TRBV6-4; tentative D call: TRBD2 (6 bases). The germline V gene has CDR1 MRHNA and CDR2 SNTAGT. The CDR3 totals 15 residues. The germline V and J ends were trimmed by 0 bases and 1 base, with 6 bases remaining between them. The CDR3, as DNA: TGTGCCAGCAGTGACTCTAGCGGGAACACCGGGGAGCTGTTTTTT. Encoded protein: CASSDSSGNTGELFF.

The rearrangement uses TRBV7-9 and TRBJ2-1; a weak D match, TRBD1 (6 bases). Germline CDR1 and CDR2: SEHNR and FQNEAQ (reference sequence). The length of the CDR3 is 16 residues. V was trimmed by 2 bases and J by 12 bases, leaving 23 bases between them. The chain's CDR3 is CASSLLQQGSGGGQFF. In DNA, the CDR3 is TGTGCCAGCAGCTTACTACAGCAGGGGAGTGGGGGCGGGCAGTTCTTC.

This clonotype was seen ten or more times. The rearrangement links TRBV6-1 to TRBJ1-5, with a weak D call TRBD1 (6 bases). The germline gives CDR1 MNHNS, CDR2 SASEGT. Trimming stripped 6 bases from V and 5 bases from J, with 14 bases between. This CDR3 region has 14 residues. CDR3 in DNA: TGTGCCAGCAGGAAGCTAAACAGGGATCAGCCCCAGCATTTT. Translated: CASRKLNRDQPQHF.

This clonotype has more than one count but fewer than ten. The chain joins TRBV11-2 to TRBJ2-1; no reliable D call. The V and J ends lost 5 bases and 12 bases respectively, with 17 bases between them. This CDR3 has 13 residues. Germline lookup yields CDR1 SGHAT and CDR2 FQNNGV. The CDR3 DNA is TGTGCCAGCAGCCCCGACCCTTTCCGTGGGCAGTTCTTC. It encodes CASSPDPFRGQFF.

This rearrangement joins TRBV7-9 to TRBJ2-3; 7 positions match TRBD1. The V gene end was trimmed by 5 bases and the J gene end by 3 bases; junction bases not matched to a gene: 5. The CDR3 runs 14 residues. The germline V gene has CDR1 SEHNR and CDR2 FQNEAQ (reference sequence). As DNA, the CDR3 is TGTGCCAGCAGCCCCAGACAGGGAACAGATACGCAGTATTTT. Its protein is CASSPRQGTDTQYF.

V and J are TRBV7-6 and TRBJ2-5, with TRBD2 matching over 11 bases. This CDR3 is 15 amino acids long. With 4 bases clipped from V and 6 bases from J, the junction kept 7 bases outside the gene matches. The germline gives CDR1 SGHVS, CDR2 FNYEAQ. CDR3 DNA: TGTGCCAGCAGCTCACCCCTAGCGGGGGGAAAGACCCAGTACTTC. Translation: CASSSPLAGGKTQYF.

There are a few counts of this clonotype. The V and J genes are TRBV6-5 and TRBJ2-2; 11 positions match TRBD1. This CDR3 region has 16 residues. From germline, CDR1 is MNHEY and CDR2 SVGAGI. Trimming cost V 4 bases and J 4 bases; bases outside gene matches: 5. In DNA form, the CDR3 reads TGTGCCAGCAGTTCCGGACAGGGGGCGCTCACCGGGGAGCTGTTTTTT. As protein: CASSSGQGALTGELFF.

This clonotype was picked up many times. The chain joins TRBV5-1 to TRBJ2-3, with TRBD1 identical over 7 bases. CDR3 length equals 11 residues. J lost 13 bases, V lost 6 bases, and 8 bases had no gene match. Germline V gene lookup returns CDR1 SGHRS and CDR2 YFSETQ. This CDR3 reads CASKGAKGEYF. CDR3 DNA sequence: TGCGCCAGCAAGGGGGCGAAGGGGGAGTATTTT.

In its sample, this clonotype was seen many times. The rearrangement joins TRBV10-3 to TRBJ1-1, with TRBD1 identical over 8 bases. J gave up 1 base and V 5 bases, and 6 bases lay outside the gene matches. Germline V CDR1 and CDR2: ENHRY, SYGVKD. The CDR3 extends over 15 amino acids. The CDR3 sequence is CAISYDRGRNTEAFF. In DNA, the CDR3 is TGTGCCATCAGTTACGACAGGGGCCGGAACACTGAAGCTTTCTTT.

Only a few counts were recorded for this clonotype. This CDR3 is CASSTQGMNTEAFF. In DNA form, the CDR3 reads TGTGCCAGCAGTACTCAGGGGATGAACACTGAAGCTTTCTTT. The V and J genes are TRBV12-3 or TRBV12-4 and TRBJ1-1; maybe TRBD1 (6 bases). This CDR3 has 14 residues. The V end lost 5 bases, the J end lost 0 bases, and 10 bases lay between the germline ends.

The CDR3 region has the DNA TGTGCCAGCAGTGTGGGTCACGCAACACTTGAGCAGTTCTTC. Its translation: CASSVGHATLEQFF. The chain employs TRBV25-1 and TRBJ2-1; D is ambiguous. The length of the CDR3 is 14 residues. CDR1 and CDR2 (germline): MGHDK, SYGVNS. V gave up 4 bases and J gave up 9 bases, with 16 bases separating them.

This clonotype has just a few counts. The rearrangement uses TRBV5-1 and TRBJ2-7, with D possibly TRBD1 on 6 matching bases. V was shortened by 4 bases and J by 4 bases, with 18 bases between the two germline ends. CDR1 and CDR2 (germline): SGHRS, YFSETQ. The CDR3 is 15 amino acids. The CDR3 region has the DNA TGCGCCAGCAGCAAAACCGTGACAGGTTCATACGAGCAGTACTTC. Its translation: CASSKTVTGSYEQYF.

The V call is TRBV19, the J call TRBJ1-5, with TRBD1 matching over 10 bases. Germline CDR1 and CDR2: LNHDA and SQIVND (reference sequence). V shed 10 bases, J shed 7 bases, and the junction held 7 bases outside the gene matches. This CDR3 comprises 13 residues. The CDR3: CATSGQGKQPQHF. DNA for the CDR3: TGTGCCACTTCGGGACAGGGGAAGCAGCCCCAGCATTTT.